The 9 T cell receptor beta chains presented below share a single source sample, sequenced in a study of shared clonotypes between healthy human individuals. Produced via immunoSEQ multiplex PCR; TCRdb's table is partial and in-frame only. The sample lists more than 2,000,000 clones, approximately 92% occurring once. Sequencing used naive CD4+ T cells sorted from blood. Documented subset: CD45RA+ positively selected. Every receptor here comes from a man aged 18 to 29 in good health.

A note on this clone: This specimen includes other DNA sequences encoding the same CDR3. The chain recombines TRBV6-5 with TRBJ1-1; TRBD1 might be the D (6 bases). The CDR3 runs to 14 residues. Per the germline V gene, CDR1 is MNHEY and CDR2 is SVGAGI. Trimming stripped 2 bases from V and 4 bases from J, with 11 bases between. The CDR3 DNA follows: TGTGCCAGCAGTTACGGGGGCAGTGGCACTGAAGCTTTCTTT. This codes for CASSYGGSGTEAFF.

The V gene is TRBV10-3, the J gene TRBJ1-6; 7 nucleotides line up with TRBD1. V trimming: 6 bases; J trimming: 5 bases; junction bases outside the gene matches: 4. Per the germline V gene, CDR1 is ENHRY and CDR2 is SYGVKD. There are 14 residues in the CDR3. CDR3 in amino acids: CAIRTGQNNSPLHF. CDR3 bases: TGTGCCATCAGGACGGGACAGAATAATTCACCCCTCCACTTT.

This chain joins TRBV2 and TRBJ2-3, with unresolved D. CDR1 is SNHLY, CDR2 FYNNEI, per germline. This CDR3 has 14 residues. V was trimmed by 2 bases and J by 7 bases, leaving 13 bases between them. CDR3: CASSEPPLEHTQYF. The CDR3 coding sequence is TGTGCCAGCAGTGAACCACCTCTAGAACATACGCAGTATTTT.

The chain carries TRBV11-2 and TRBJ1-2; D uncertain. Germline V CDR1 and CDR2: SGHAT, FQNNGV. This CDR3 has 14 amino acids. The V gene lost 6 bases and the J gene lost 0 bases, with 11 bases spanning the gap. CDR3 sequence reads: CASSESTSNYGYTF. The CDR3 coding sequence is TGTGCCAGCAGTGAGAGTACCTCTAACTATGGCTACACCTTC. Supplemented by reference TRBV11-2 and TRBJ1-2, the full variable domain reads EAGVAQSPRYKIIEKRQSVAFWCNPISGHATLYWYQQILGQGPKLLIQFQNNGVVDDSQLPKDRFSAERLKGVDSTLKIQPAKLEDSAVYLCASSESTSNYGYTFGSGTRLTVV.

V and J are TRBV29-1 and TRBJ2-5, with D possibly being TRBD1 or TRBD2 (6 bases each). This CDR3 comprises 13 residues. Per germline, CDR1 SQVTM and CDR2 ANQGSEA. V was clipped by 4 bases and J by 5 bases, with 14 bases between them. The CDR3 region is CSVGLGAGETQYF. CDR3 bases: TGCAGCGTTGGTCTGGGGGCGGGGGAGACCCAGTACTTC.

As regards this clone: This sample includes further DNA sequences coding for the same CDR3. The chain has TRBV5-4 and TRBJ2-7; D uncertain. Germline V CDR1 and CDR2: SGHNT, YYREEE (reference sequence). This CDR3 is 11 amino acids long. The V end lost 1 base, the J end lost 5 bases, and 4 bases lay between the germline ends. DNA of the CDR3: TGTGCCAGCAGCTTGAGAGACGAGCAGTACTTC. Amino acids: CASSLRDEQYF.

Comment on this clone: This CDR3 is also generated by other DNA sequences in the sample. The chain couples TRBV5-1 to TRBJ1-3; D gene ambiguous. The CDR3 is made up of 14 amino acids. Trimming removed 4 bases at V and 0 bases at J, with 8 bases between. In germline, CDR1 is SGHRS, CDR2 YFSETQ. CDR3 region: CASSLANSGNTIYF. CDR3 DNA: TGCGCCAGCAGCCTAGCCAACTCTGGAAACACCATATATTTT.

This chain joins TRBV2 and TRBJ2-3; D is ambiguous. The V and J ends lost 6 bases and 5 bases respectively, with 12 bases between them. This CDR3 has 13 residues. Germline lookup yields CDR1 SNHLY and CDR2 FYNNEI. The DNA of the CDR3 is TGTGCCAGCAGCGAGCGAAGACGAGATACGCAGTATTTT. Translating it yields CASSERRRDTQYF.

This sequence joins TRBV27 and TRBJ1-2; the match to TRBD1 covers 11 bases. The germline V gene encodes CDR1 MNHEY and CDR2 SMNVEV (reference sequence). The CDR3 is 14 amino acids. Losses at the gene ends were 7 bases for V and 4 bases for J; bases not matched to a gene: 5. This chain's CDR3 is CASKEDRGPYGYTF. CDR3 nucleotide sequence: TGTGCCAGCAAAGAGGACAGGGGGCCCTATGGCTACACCTTC.